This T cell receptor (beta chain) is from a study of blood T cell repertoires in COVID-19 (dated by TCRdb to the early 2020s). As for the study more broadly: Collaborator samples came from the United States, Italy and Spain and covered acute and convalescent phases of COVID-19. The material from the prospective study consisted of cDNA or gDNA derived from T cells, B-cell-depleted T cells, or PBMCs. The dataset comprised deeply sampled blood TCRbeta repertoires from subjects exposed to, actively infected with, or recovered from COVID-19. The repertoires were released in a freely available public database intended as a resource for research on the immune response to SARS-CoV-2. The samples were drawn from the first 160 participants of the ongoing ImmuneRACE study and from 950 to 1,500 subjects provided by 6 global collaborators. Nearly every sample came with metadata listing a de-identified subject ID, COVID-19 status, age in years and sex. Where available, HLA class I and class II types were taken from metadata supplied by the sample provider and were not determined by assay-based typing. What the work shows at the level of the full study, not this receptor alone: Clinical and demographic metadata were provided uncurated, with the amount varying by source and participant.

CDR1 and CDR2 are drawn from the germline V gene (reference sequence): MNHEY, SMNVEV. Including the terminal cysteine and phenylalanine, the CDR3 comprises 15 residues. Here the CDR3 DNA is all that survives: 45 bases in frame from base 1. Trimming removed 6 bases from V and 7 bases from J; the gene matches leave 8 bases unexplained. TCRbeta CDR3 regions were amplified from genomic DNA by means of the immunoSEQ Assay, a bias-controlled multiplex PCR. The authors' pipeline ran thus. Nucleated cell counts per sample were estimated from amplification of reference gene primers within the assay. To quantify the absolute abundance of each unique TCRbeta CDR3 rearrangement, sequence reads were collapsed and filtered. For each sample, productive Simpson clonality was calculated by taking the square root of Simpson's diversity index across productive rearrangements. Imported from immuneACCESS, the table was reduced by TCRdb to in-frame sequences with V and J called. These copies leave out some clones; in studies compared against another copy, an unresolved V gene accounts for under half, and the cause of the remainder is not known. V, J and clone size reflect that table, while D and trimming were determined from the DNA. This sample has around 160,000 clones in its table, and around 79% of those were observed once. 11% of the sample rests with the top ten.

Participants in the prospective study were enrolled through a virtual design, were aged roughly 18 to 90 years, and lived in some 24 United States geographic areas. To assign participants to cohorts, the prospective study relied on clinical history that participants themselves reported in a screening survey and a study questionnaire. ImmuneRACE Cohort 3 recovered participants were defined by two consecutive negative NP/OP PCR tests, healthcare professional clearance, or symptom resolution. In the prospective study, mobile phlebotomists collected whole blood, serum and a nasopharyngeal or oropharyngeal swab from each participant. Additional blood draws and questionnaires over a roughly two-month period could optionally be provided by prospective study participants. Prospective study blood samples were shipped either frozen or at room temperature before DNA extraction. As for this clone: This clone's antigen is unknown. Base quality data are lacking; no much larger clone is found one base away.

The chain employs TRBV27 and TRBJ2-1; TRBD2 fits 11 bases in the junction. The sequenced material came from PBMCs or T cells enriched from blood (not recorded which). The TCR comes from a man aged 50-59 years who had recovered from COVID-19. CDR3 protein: CASRSGTSGLNEQFF. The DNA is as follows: TGTGCCAGCAGGTCCGGGACTAGCGGATTAAATGAGCAGTTCTTC.